The 7 T cell receptor beta chains presented below share a single source sample, sequenced in a study of graft-versus-host responses after intestinal transplantation. Profiling relied on immunoSEQ multiplex PCR, and the TCRdb table lists in-frame clones only, not all of them. The data show 93,000 or so clones, 90% to 95% seen once. The antigens of these receptors remain unknown. Sequenced material: unstimulated CD8+ T cells sorted from spleen or lymph node cells, taken before intestinal transplant. These receptors all stem from a human donor who received an intestinal transplant.

V gene TRBV6-5 combines with J gene TRBJ2-1, with D unclear. The CDR3 consists of 14 residues. Germline V gene lookup returns CDR1 MNHEY and CDR2 SVGAGI. V lost 2 bases to trimming and J lost 7 bases, with 12 bases between them. The CDR3 region is CASSYLDGPNEQFF. In DNA form, the CDR3 reads TGTGCCAGCAGTTACCTGGACGGACCAAATGAGCAGTTCTTC.

The rearrangement joins TRBV5-8 to TRBJ2-7; D is possibly TRBD1 (6 bases). Germline V gene lookup returns CDR1 SGHTS and CDR2 YDEGEE. The V end lost 2 bases, the J end lost 6 bases, and 9 bases lay between the germline ends. The CDR3 loop spans 12 amino acids. This CDR3 reads CASSFGQLEQYF. The CDR3, as DNA: TGTGCCAGCAGCTTTGGACAGCTCGAGCAGTACTTC.

V and J are TRBV11-3 and TRBJ2-2, with 7 nucleotides matching TRBD1. The CDR3 totals 14 residues. The trim removed 5 bases at V and 7 bases at J, leaving 7 bases unmatched. Germline values: CDR1 SGHNT, CDR2 YENEEA. The CDR3 region has the DNA TGTGCCAGCAGCCAGAGGGGGCATAACGGGGAGCTGTTTTTT. Amino acids: CASSQRGHNGELFF.

J is TRBJ1-2 and V is TRBV2; D unresolved. Germline V CDR1 and CDR2: SNHLY, FYNNEI. V was pared by 0 bases and J by 4 bases, with 18 bases between. The CDR3 loop spans 17 amino acids. The CDR3 here is CASSEAGMAVLGYGYTF. Here the CDR3 DNA reads TGTGCCAGCAGTGAAGCAGGGATGGCCGTTCTTGGCTATGGCTACACCTTC.

V gene TRBV18 combines with J gene TRBJ1-2; 7 nucleotides align to TRBD1. Looked up from germline, CDR1 is KGHSH and CDR2 is LQKENI. The junction had 14 bases not matched to a gene; V was cut back by 2 bases and J by 8 bases. The CDR3 sequence is 16 residues long. CDR3 loop: CASSPRQGPPLGGYTF. CDR3 sequence (DNA): TGTGCCAGCTCACCAAGACAGGGCCCTCCCCTTGGGGGCTACACCTTC.

The chain is built from TRBV29-1 and TRBJ2-3; the match to TRBD2 covers 9 bases. CDR1 and CDR2 (germline): SQVTM, ANQGSEA. V was clipped by 5 bases and J by 5 bases; unmatched bases: 11. CDR3 length: 15 amino acids. The CDR3 coding sequence is TGCAGCGTTCAGCCGGGACTAGCCAGGGAAGATACGCAGTATTTT. Amino acid sequence: CSVQPGLAREDTQYF.

The chain has TRBV13 and TRBJ2-2, with no clear D. The germline gives CDR1 PRHDT, CDR2 FYEKMQ (reference sequence). The CDR3 is 16 amino acids. The V and J ends lost 0 bases and 3 bases respectively, with 11 bases between them. DNA of the CDR3: TGTGCCAGCAGCTTAGGTATGAGCAGGCACACCGGGGAGCTGTTTTTT. It specifies CASSLGMSRHTGELFF.